Reported below is one T cell receptor (beta chain). This specimen belongs to a study of blood T cell repertoires in COVID-19. The wider study: Some COVID-19 samples were acute and others convalescent; all came from the United States, Italy and Spain. T cells, B-cell-depleted T cells, or PBMCs provided the cDNA or gDNA that served as material.

Under the authors' procedure: Researchers report that nucleated cell counts were estimated from reference gene primer amplification. TCRdb's copy holds only in-frame clones and misses some; the assay was immunoSEQ multiplex PCR. The DNA was the basis for D and trimming; V, J and clone size are from that table. The table shows around 130,000 clones, with 85% occurring only once. Per germline, CDR1 MNHEY and CDR2 SVGAGI. V was pared by 6 bases and J by 5 bases, with 9 bases of the junction left unmatched. This CDR3 comprises 15 residues. The chain employs TRBV6-5 and TRBJ2-7; 11 nucleotides match TRBD2. The TCR comes from a man in his 60s with acute or convalescent COVID-19. The sequenced material came from peripheral blood. The CDR3 reads CASSPLAGGVHEQYF. As DNA, the CDR3 is TGTGCCAGCAGCCCCCTAGCGGGAGGAGTACACGAGCAGTACTTC.